This T cell receptor beta chain emerged from a study of cytomegalovirus exposure and HLA in healthy donors. Germline CDR1 MNHNS, CDR2 SASEGT. V was clipped by 0 bases and J by 6 bases; unmatched bases: 13. The CDR3 contains 18 residues. The PCR ran on 60 Vbeta and 13 Jbeta primers. TCRdb's copy holds only in-frame clones and misses some; the assay was immunoSEQ multiplex PCR. The sample has 85,000 to 100,000 clones; around 80% are singletons. The receptor was isolated from a man aged 55 to 70 in good health and CMV-seropositive. The sample was PBMCs. The genes are TRBV6-1 and TRBJ2-2, with 7 bases fitting TRBD1. The CDR3: CASSEAGPGQAGSGELFF. The DNA of the CDR3 is TGTGCCAGCAGTGAAGCAGGCCCAGGACAGGCCGGTTCCGGGGAGCTGTTTTTT.